The 25 T cell receptor beta chains given below trace back to one sample, sequenced in a study of T cells after yellow fever vaccination (dated by TCRdb to the late 2010s). This specimen's treatment or condition label, interpreted: live attenuated yellow fever vaccine strain. Receptors were amplified or captured by 5' RACE. Reads for this sample came from an Illumina HiSeq 2500. Starting from the raw public reads, TCRdb applied fastp trimming at Q25, assembled clones with MiXCR and retained in-frame beta chains. Entries that share a CDR3 protein sequence are merged under the most common genes and DNA. The sample table shows about 150,000 distinct CDR3 sequences, and roughly 6.2% are seen once. In total, the top ten clones hold about 2.8% of the sample. The specimen comprised CD4+ T cells sorted from PBMCs, sampled on the day of the first yellow fever vaccination. These receptors were obtained from a young man who received the YFV17D yellow fever vaccine.

A few counts support this clonotype. This chain connects TRBV6-2 or TRBV6-3 to TRBJ2-1; the D gene is possibly TRBD2 (5 bases). The V gene's germline CDR1 is MNHEY and CDR2 SVGEGT. This CDR3 has 11 amino acids. V was trimmed by 4 bases and J by 10 bases, leaving 8 bases between them. CDR3: CASSSRVEQFF. Written as DNA, the CDR3 is TGTGCCAGCAGTTCGAGGGTCGAGCAGTTCTTC.

In its sample, this clonotype was seen many times. V is TRBV5-1 and J is TRBJ2-4, with 10 positions matching TRBD1. This CDR3 has 14 amino acids. V dropped 0 bases and J dropped 9; count of bases not matched to a gene: 3. The germline V gene has CDR1 SGHRS and CDR2 YFSETQ. Here the CDR3 reads CASSLDGDRGIQYF. The CDR3 DNA is TGCGCCAGCAGCTTGGACGGGGACAGGGGCATTCAGTACTTC.

This clonotype was seen ten or more times. V and J are TRBV28 and TRBJ2-5; perhaps D is TRBD1 or TRBD2 (6 bases each). This CDR3 is built from 15 residues. Germline CDR1 is MDHEN and CDR2 is SYDVKM. Trimming took off 3 bases at V and 5 bases at J, with 16 bases between the two ends. Written as DNA, the CDR3 is TGTGCCAGCAGTTTTTCGGGGGCTGGAAGGGAGACCCAGTACTTC. It is translated as CASSFSGAGRETQYF.

The sample holds many counts of this clonotype. The gene calls are TRBV4-3 and TRBJ2-1; 9 bases line up with TRBD2. The CDR3 length is 15 residues. The J segment lost 8 bases and the V segment lost 2 bases, leaving 7 bases of the junction unmatched. CDR1 LGHNA and CDR2 YSLEER come from the germline V gene. CDR3 loop: CASSQYAGGPYEQFF. The DNA for the CDR3 is TGCGCCAGCAGCCAATATGCGGGGGGGCCCTATGAGCAGTTCTTC.

This clonotype has at least ten counts. J is TRBJ1-3 and V is TRBV9; no clear D. Per the germline V gene, CDR1 is SGDLS and CDR2 is YYNGEE. Between the trimmed V and J ends, which lost 0 bases and 0 bases, there was a span of 13 bases. CDR3 length equals 17 residues. CDR3 nucleotides: TGTGCCAGCAGCGTAGGTCTTACGACTCGCTCTGGAAACACCATATATTTT. This codes for CASSVGLTTRSGNTIYF.

A few counts support this clonotype. V and J are TRBV6-5 and TRBJ2-2; no clear D gene. CDR1 and CDR2 (germline): MNHEY, SVGAGI. This CDR3 is built from 11 residues. Trimming stripped 10 bases from V and 6 bases from J, with 9 bases between. The CDR3 loop reads CAIYPAGELFF. The CDR3 region has the DNA TGTGCCATTTACCCGGCCGGGGAGCTGTTTTTT.

The rearrangement joins TRBV14 to TRBJ1-3; D is unresolved. The CDR3 sequence is 12 residues long. CDR1 is SGHDN, CDR2 FVKESK, per germline. V lost 3 bases to trimming and J lost 4 bases, with 4 bases between them. DNA of the CDR3: TGTGCCAGCAGCCACGGCGGAAACACCATATATTTT. Residues: CASSHGGNTIYF.

This clonotype was counted a few times. V is TRBV9 and J is TRBJ2-5; TRBD2 is a possible D gene (6 bases). This CDR3 is 15 amino acids long. Trimming pared 0 bases from V and 2 bases from J, leaving 11 bases between. Germline V lookup: CDR1 SGDLS, CDR2 YYNGEE. The CDR3: CASSVGAGLQETQYF. The CDR3 DNA sequence: TGTGCCAGCAGCGTAGGGGCGGGACTGCAAGAGACCCAGTACTTC.

This clonotype occurred many times. The genes are TRBV5-1 and TRBJ2-7; D not certain. The CDR3 has 15 residues. Trimming cost V 1 base and J 0 bases, with 11 bases left between them. Germline CDR1 and CDR2: SGHRS and YFSETQ. The CDR3 coding sequence is TGCGCCAGCAGCTTGCACGACGGCAGCTCCTACGAGCAGTACTTC. Translation gives CASSLHDGSSYEQYF.

This clonotype was seen ten or more times. The V call is TRBV4-1, the J call TRBJ2-3, with 7 nucleotides matching TRBD1. The V gene's germline CDR1 is MGHRA and CDR2 YSYEKL. This CDR3 is built from 15 residues. V trimming: 1 base; J trimming: 5 bases; junction bases outside the gene matches: 6. Written as DNA, the CDR3 is TGCGCCAGCAGCCAAGGGTCCAACAGGGGAGATACGCAGTATTTT. It encodes CASSQGSNRGDTQYF.

This clonotype was detected many times. This sequence joins TRBV6-6 and TRBJ1-1; no reliable D call. Trimming cost V 3 bases and J 3 bases, with 8 bases left between them. Germline assignment: CDR1 MNHNY and CDR2 SVGAGI (reference sequence). This CDR3 has 13 residues. The CDR3, as DNA: TGTGCCAGCAGTTATGTGCCTGACACTGAAGCTTTCTTT. Protein: CASSYVPDTEAFF.

This clonotype was detected only a few times. The rearrangement uses TRBV7-8 and TRBJ2-3; 14 positions agree with TRBD2. Germline V gives CDR1 SGHVS, CDR2 FQNEAQ. The CDR3 extends over 16 amino acids. V dropped 5 bases and J dropped 6; count of bases not matched to a gene: 7. The CDR3 DNA follows: TGTGCCAGCAGCCCAACCCGGACTAGCGGGGGGGATACGCAGTATTTT. This codes for CASSPTRTSGGDTQYF.

The gene calls are TRBV27 and TRBJ2-7; 7 bases match TRBD2. Looked up from germline, CDR1 is MNHEY and CDR2 is SMNVEV (reference sequence). The CDR3 runs to 14 residues. V trimming: 2 bases; J trimming: 2 bases; junction bases outside the gene matches: 3. The DNA for the CDR3 is TGTGCCAGCAGTTTAGTTCGGGGGGCCTACGAGCAGTACGTC. Its translation is CASSLVRGAYEQYV.

This clonotype occurred many times. The V call is TRBV11-2, the J call TRBJ2-4; D is unresolved. The V end lost 5 bases, the J end lost 0 bases, and 20 bases lay between the germline ends. This CDR3 is 18 amino acids long. The V gene's germline CDR1 is SGHAT and CDR2 FQNNGV. The CDR3 nucleotides are TGTGCCAGCAGCGCCGAAGGAGTGGGATCAATAGCCAAAAACATTCAGTACTTC. Protein: CASSAEGVGSIAKNIQYF.

CDR3 in amino acids: CASSFGQTTVDTQYF. The CDR3 DNA sequence: TGTGCCAGCAGCTTTGGACAGACTACTGTAGATACGCAGTATTTT. This chain connects TRBV9 to TRBJ2-3; a possible D gene is TRBD1 (6 bases). Trimming stripped 4 bases from V and 5 bases from J, with 17 bases between. Per the germline V gene, CDR1 is SGDLS and CDR2 is YYNGEE. There are 15 residues in the CDR3. The full variable domain, in which reference TRBV9 and TRBJ2-3 provide the parts outside the CDR3, is DSGVTQTPKHLITATGQRVTLRCSPRSGDLSVYWYQQSLDQGLQFLIQYYNGEERAKGNILERFSAQQFPDLHSELNLSSLELGDSALYFCASSFGQTTVDTQYFGPGTRLTVL.

This sequence joins TRBV5-1 and TRBJ2-7; 8 bases agree with TRBD1. This CDR3 has 14 amino acids. V trimming: 4 bases; J trimming: 7 bases; junction bases outside the gene matches: 10. Germline loops: CDR1 SGHRS, CDR2 YFSETQ. CDR3 nucleotides: TGCGCCAGCAGCGCCGCGACAGGGGTGGGGGAGCAGTACGTC. Its protein is CASSAATGVGEQYV.

The genes are TRBV4-2 and TRBJ1-6; D remains unclear. The germline gives CDR1 LGHNA, CDR2 YNFKEQ. This CDR3 has 16 amino acids. The ends were cut back, 0 bases at V and 9 bases at J, with 15 bases in the middle. Here the CDR3 DNA reads TGTGCCAGCAGCCAAGAGCTGAAGCCCACCCTTTCACCCCTCCACTTT. This encodes CASSQELKPTLSPLHF.

The CDR3 region is CSVVQLAITDTQYF. The CDR3 DNA sequence: TGCAGCGTTGTGCAACTAGCGATCACAGATACGCAGTATTTT. The chain joins TRBV29-1 to TRBJ2-3, with 7 bases matching TRBD2. Germline trimming cut 4 bases from V and 2 bases from J; bases unmatched to any gene: 6. This CDR3 spans 14 amino acids. Germline V gene sequence: CDR1 SQVTM, CDR2 ANQGSEA.

This clonotype was picked up many times. This sequence joins TRBV1 and TRBJ2-1; TRBD2, the table's D call, lacks a check against the DNA. TRBV1 is a pseudogene locus. CDR3 length: 13 residues. The CDR3 DNA sequence: TGCACCAGCCTAGCGGGGGTTAGGAATGAGCAGTTCTTC. Protein: CTSLAGVRNEQFF.

Only a few counts were recorded for this clonotype. V gene TRBV11-2 combines with J gene TRBJ1-4; D remains unclear. Germline V lookup: CDR1 SGHAT, CDR2 FQNNGV. Trimming took off 2 bases at V and 7 bases at J, with 11 bases between the two ends. The CDR3 contains 14 residues. In nucleotides, the CDR3 is TGTGCCAGCAGCTTAAATCCCTACCCTGAAAAACTGTTTTTT. It is translated as CASSLNPYPEKLFF.

This clonotype was detected many times. The CDR3 DNA sequence: TGTGCCAGCAGCCACCTGATCCGGGACGAGTTTACTGAAGCTTTCTTT. This gives the protein CASSHLIRDEFTEAFF. The rearrangement joins TRBV14 to TRBJ1-1; a weak D match, TRBD1 (5 bases). The length of the CDR3 is 16 residues. Looked up from germline, CDR1 is SGHDN and CDR2 is FVKESK. V dropped 3 bases and J dropped 5 bases, with 19 bases sitting between them.

This clonotype occurred many times. The chain combines TRBV7-9 with TRBJ1-1; TRBD1 agrees at 8 bases. Germline CDR1 is SEHNR and CDR2 is FQNEAQ (reference sequence). The CDR3 totals 15 residues. V gave up 3 bases and J gave up 4 bases; unmatched junction bases: 7. CDR3 region: CASSLSGGGVTEAFF. The CDR3 coding sequence is TGTGCCAGCAGCTTGTCAGGGGGCGGGGTCACTGAAGCTTTCTTT.

This clonotype appeared many times. The chain couples TRBV7-2 to TRBJ2-1; 11 positions match TRBD2. V lost 6 bases to trimming and J lost 9 bases; unmatched junction nucleotides: 10. This CDR3 has 15 amino acids. Germline-derived CDR1 and CDR2 are SGHTA and FQGNSA. The CDR3 coding sequence is TGTGCCAGCAGTTTCAATAGCGGGGGGGGCGGTGAGCAGTTCTTC. It yields the protein CASSFNSGGGGEQFF.

The chain links TRBV5-6 to TRBJ1-2, with D tentatively TRBD1 (5 bases). Germline-derived CDR1 and CDR2 are SGHDT and YYEEEE. The CDR3 is made up of 15 amino acids. The V end lost 1 base, the J end lost 8 bases, and 18 bases lay between the germline ends. CDR3 sequence reads: CASSLYGTHDGGYTF. CDR3 nucleotides: TGTGCCAGCAGCTTGTATGGGACGCACGACGGCGGCTACACCTTC.

This clonotype has just a few counts. The chain employs TRBV4-3 and TRBJ2-1, with D perhaps assigned TRBD1 or TRBD2 (5 bases each). This CDR3 region has 15 residues. Germline values: CDR1 LGHNA, CDR2 YSLEER. With 1 base removed from V and 8 bases from J, the gap between germline ends came to 15 bases. The CDR3, as DNA: TGCGCCAGCAGCCAAGTATGGCTAGGGACGTATGAGCAGTTCTTC. It codes for CASSQVWLGTYEQFF.